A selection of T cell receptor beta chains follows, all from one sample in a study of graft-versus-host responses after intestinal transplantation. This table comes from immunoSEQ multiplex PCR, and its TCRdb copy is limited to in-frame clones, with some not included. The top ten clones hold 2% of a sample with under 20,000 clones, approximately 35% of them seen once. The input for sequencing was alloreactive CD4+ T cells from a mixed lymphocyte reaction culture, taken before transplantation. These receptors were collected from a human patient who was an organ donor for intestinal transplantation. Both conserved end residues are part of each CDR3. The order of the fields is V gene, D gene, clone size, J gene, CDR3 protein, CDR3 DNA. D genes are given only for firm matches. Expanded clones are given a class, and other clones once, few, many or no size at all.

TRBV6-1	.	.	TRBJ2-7	CASSIGPGRSYEQYF	TGTGCCAGCAGTATCGGACCGGGTCGCTCCTACGAGCAGTACTTC
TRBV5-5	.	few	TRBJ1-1	CASSSTGNTEAFF	TGTGCCAGCAGCTCGACAGGGAACACTGAAGCTTTCTTT
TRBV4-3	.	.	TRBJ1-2	CASRRAGGENYGYTF	TGCGCCAGCAGGCGGGCAGGAGGGGAAAACTATGGCTACACCTTC
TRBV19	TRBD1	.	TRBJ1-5	CASSVLPGQGTEPQHF	TGTGCCAGTAGTGTCCTACCGGGACAGGGGACGGAGCCCCAGCATTTT
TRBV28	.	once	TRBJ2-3	CASSPPIQGRADTQYF	TGTGCCAGCAGTCCCCCCATCCAGGGAAGGGCAGATACGCAGTATTTT
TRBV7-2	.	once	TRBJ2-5	CASSLGGLQETQYF	TGTGCCAGCAGCTTAGGGGGACTTCAAGAGACCCAGTACTTC
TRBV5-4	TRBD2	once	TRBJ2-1	CASSSGGSLAPYNEQFF	TGTGCCAGCAGCTCGGGGGGTAGTCTAGCTCCATACAATGAGCAGTTCTTC
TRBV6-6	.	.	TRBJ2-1	CASTLPGLRADEQFF	TGTGCCAGCACCCTTCCGGGACTCCGAGCCGATGAGCAGTTCTTC
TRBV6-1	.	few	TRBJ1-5	CASSEAPQGGNQPQHF	TGTGCCAGCAGTGAAGCGCCGCAGGGTGGGAATCAGCCCCAGCATTTT
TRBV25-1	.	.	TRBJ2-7	CASSESQGRYEQYF	TGTGCCAGCAGTGAGTCTCAGGGTCGGTACGAGCAGTACTTC
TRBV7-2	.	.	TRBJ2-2	CASSVLASWGGELFF	TGTGCCAGCAGCGTCCTAGCGAGTTGGGGCGGGGAGCTGTTTTTT
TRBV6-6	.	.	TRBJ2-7	CASTLAREQYF	TGTGCCAGCACCCTAGCTCGGGAGCAGTACTTC
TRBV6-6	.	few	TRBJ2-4	CASSLGGLAKNIQYF	TGTGCCAGCAGTCTAGGGGGGCTAGCCAAAAACATTCAGTACTTC
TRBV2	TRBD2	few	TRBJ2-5	CASRYLRESRETQYF	TGTGCCAGCAGGTACCTGCGGGAGTCGAGGGAGACCCAGTACTTC
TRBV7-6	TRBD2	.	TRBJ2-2	CASSLVGGNANTGELFF	TGTGCCAGCAGCTTAGTGGGGGGGAACGCGAACACCGGGGAGCTGTTTTTT
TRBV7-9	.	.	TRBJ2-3	CASSLWGYRVGDPTDTQYF	TGTGCCAGCAGCTTATGGGGATACAGGGTAGGGGACCCCACAGATACGCAGTATTTT
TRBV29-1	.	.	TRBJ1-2	CSVELAGAYGYTF	TGCAGCGTTGAATTGGCAGGTGCTTATGGCTACACCTTC
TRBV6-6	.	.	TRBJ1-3	CASRQNWGGNTIYF	TGTGCCAGCAGACAGAATTGGGGGGGAAACACCATATATTTT
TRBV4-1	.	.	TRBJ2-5	CASSPQVGEVKTQYF	TGCGCCAGCAGCCCCCAAGTAGGGGAAGTGAAGACCCAGTACTTC
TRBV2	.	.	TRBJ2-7	CACSEWGGQGTEQYF	TGTGCCTGCAGTGAATGGGGGGGGCAGGGGACCGAGCAGTACTTC
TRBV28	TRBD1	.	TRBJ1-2	CASSFAGTGGIYDGYTF	TGTGCCAGCAGTTTTGCCGGGACAGGGGGAATCTATGATGGCTACACCTTC
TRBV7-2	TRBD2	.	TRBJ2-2	CASSLERGAPGELFF	TGTGCCAGCAGCTTAGAGCGGGGGGCCCCCGGGGAGCTGTTTTTT
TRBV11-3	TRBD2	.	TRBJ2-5	CASSPVPGLAFQETQYF	TGTGCCAGCAGCCCCGTCCCGGGACTAGCGTTCCAAGAGACCCAGTACTTC
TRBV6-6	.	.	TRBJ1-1	CASSLQQNTEAFF	TGTGCCAGCAGCTTACAGCAAAACACTGAAGCTTTCTTT
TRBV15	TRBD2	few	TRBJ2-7	CATSRAGLAGEQYF	TGTGCCACCAGCAGAGCAGGACTAGCGGGAGAGCAGTACTTC
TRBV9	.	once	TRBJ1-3	CASSVGSGAGNTIYF	TGTGCCAGCAGCGTAGGTTCAGGGGCTGGAAACACCATATATTTT
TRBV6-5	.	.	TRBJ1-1	CASIRDGDTEAFF	TGTGCCAGCATCCGAGACGGGGACACTGAAGCTTTCTTT
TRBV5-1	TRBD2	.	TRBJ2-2	CASSPLAGGPWTGELFF	TGCGCCAGCAGCCCGTTAGCGGGAGGGCCGTGGACCGGGGAGCTGTTTTTT
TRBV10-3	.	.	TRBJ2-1	CAICEGPALGEQFF	TGTGCCATCTGTGAGGGTCCAGCCCTTGGCGAGCAGTTCTTC
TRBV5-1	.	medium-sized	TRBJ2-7	CASSLGPGEQVYEQYF	TGCGCCAGCAGCTTGGGCCCCGGGGAGCAAGTGTACGAGCAGTACTTC
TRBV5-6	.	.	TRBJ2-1	CASSLVPQDEQFF	TGTGCCAGCAGCTTGGTGCCTCAGGATGAGCAGTTCTTC
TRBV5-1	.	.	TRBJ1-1	CASSLFPLERGTEAFF	TGCGCCAGCAGCTTGTTCCCCCTGGAACGGGGCACTGAAGCTTTCTTT
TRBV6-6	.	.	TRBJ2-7	CASSSGTRFYEQYF	TGTGCCAGCAGTTCCGGGACACGTTTCTACGAGCAGTACTTC
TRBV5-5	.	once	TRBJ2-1	CASSLVIGRNEQFF	TGTGCCAGCAGCTTGGTAATTGGCCGAAATGAGCAGTTCTTC
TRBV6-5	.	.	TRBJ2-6	CASSGAGANVLTF	TGTGCCAGCAGTGGAGCTGGGGCCAACGTCCTGACTTTC
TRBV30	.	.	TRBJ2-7	CAWSVGRPYPVRQYF	TGTGCCTGGAGCGTAGGTCGGCCGTACCCAGTTCGGCAGTACTTC
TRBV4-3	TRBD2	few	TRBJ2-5	CASSQDREGWETQYF	TGCGCCAGCAGCCAAGATAGGGAGGGGTGGGAGACCCAGTACTTC
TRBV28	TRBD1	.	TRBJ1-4	CASRSSGGYEKLFF	TGTGCCAGCAGGTCCTCAGGGGGCTACGAAAAACTGTTTTTT
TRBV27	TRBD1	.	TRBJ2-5	CASSFRDRVGTQYF	TGTGCCAGCAGTTTCCGGGACAGGGTGGGGACCCAGTACTTC
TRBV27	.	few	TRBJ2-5	CASSPSFIGTETQYF	TGTGCCAGCAGTCCCTCCTTCATCGGTACGGAGACCCAGTACTTC